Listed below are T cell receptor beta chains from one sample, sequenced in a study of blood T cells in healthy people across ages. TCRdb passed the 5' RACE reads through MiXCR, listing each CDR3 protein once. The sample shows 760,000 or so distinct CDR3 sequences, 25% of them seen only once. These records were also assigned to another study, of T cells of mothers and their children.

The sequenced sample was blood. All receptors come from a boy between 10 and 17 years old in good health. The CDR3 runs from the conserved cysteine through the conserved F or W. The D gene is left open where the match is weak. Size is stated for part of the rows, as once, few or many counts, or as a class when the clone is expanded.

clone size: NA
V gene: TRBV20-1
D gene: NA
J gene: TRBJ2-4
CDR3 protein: CSAPDRQKNIQYF
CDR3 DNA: TGCAGTGCTCCTGACCGGCAGAAAAACATTCAGTACTTC

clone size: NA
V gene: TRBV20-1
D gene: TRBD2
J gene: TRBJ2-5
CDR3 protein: CSARRGSTETQYF
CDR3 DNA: TGCAGTGCTAGACGCGGGAGCACCGAGACCCAGTACTTC

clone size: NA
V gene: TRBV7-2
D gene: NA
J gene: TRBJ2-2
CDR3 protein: CASSFNGGAGELFF
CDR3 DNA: TGTGCCAGCAGCTTCAACGGCGGAGCCGGGGAGCTGTTTTTT

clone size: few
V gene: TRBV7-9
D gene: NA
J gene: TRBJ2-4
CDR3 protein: CASSRVMGKTIQYF
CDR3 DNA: TGTGCCAGCAGCAGGGTGATGGGGAAAACCATTCAGTACTTC

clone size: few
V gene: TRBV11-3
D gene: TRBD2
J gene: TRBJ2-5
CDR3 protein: CASSTPTSGEQETQYF
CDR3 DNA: TGTGCCAGCAGCACTCCGACTAGCGGAGAACAAGAGACCCAGTACTTC

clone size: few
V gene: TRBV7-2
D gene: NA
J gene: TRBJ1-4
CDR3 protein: CASSLHSAPGEKLFF
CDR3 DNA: TGTGCCAGCAGCCTACACAGTGCCCCTGGCGAAAAACTGTTTTTT

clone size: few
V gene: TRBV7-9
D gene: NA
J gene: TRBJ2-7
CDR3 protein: CASSSGLLPYEQYF
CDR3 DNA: TGTGCCAGCAGTTCGGGGCTCTTACCCTACGAGCAGTACTTC

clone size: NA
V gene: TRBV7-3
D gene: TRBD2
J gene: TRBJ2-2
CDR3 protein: CASSLSAGGVTGELFF
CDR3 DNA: TGTGCCAGCAGCTTATCAGCGGGGGGGGTCACCGGGGAGCTGTTTTTT

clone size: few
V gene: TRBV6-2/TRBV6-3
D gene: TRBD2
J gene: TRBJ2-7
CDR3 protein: CASRGDYPYEQYF
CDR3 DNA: TGTGCCAGCAGGGGGGACTATCCCTACGAGCAGTACTTC

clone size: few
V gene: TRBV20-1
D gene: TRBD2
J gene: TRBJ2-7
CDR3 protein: CSASGLAGSYEQYF
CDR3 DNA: TGCAGTGCTAGTGGGCTAGCGGGGTCCTACGAGCAGTACTTC

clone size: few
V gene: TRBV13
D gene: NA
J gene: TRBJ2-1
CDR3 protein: CASSYLRYNEQFF
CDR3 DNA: TGTGCCAGCAGCTACCTGCGATACAATGAGCAGTTCTTC

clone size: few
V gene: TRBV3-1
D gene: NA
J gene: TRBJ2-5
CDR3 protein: CASSHRVETQYF
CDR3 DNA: TGTGCCAGCAGCCACAGGGTTGAGACCCAGTACTTC

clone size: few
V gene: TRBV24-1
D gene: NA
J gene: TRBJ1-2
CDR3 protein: CATSWNRNYGYTF
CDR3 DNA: TGTGCCACCAGTTGGAACAGGAACTATGGCTACACCTTC